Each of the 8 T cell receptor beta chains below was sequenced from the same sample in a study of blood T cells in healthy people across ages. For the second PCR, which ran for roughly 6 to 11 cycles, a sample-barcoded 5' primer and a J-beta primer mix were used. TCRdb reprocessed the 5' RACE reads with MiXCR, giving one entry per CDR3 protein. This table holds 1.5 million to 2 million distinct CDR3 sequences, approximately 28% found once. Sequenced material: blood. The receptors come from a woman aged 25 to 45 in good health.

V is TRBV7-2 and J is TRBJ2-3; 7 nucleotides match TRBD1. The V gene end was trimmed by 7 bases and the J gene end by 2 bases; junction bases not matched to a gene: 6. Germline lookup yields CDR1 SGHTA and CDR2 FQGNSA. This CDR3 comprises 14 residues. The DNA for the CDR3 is TGTGCCAGCACCCGACAGGGCTTCACAGATACGCAGTATTTT. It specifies CASTRQGFTDTQYF.

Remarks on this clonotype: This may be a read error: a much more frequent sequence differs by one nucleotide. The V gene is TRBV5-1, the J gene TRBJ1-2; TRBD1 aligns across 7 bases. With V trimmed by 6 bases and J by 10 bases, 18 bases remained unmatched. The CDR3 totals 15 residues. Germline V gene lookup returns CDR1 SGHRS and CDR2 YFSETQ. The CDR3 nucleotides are TGCGCCAGCAACTACTCAGGGGGTGCCCTAAACGCCTACACCTTC. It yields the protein CASNYSGGALNAYTF.

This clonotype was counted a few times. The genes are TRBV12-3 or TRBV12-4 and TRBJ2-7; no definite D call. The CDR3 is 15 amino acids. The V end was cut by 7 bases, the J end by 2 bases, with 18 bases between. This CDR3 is CASNSNDQNPYEQYF. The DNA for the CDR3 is TGTGCCAGCAATTCGAATGACCAAAACCCCTACGAGCAGTACTTC.

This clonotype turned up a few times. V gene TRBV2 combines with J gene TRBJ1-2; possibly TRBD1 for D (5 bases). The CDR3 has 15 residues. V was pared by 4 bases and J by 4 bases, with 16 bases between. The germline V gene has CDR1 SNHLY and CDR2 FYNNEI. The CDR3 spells CASSGNGGVSYGYTF. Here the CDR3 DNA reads TGTGCCAGCAGTGGGAACGGGGGAGTCAGCTATGGCTACACCTTC.

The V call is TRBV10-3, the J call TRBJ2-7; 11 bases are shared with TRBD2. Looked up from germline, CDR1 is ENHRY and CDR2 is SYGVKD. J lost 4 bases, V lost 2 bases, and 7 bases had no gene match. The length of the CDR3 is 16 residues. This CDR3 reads CAISEPVLAGGYEQYF. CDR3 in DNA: TGTGCCATCAGTGAGCCGGTCCTAGCGGGGGGTTACGAGCAGTACTTC.

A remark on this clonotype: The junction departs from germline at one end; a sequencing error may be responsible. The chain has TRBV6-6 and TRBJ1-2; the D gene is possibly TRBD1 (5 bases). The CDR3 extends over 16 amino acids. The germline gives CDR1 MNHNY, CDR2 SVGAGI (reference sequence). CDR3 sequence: CASSLERGSLGYGHTF. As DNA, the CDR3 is TGTGCCAGCAGTCTGGAGAGGGGTTCTCTCGGCTATGGCCACACCTTC.

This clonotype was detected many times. The CDR3 is CATSRDRSGGAFGNEQFF. The CDR3 DNA sequence: TGTGCCACCAGCAGAGATCGTAGCGGGGGGGCTTTTGGCAATGAGCAGTTCTTC. V and J are TRBV15 and TRBJ2-1; TRBD2 matches at 11 bases. J gave up 6 bases and V 0 bases, and 10 bases lay outside the gene matches. Germline CDR1 LNHNV, CDR2 YYDKDF (reference sequence). The CDR3 contains 18 residues.

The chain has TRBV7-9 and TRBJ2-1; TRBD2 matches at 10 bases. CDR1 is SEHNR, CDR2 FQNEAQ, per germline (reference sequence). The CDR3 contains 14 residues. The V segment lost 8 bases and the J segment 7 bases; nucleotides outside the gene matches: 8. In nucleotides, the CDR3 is TGTGCCAGCGCGGGGACTAGCGCAAGAAATGAGCAGTTCTTC. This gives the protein CASAGTSARNEQFF.